This T cell receptor (beta chain) was documented in a study of blood T cell repertoires in COVID-19. Study at large: Acute and convalescent COVID-19 specimens originated in the United States, Italy and Spain. T cells, B-cell-depleted T cells, or PBMCs supplied cDNA or gDNA.

The data were produced by immunoSEQ multiplex PCR, yet TCRdb's version contains in-frame clones alone and is incomplete. The sample consists of under 250,000 clones, roughly four fifths of them appearing once. This clone came up a few times. V was shortened by 2 bases and J by 3 bases, with 7 bases between the two germline ends. This CDR3 is 13 amino acids long. The V gene's germline CDR1 is SGHTA and CDR2 FQGNSA. Up to 2 weeks before entering the study, exposed participants had met a COVID-19 case. Material: PBMCs or T cells enriched from blood (not recorded which). This TCR came from a woman between 50 and 59 years old who had been exposed to COVID-19. This sequence joins TRBV7-2 and TRBJ1-2; D call uncertain. The CDR3 DNA sequence: TGTGCCAGCAGCTTAACTGTGCACTATGGCTACACCTTC. Its protein product is CASSLTVHYGYTF.